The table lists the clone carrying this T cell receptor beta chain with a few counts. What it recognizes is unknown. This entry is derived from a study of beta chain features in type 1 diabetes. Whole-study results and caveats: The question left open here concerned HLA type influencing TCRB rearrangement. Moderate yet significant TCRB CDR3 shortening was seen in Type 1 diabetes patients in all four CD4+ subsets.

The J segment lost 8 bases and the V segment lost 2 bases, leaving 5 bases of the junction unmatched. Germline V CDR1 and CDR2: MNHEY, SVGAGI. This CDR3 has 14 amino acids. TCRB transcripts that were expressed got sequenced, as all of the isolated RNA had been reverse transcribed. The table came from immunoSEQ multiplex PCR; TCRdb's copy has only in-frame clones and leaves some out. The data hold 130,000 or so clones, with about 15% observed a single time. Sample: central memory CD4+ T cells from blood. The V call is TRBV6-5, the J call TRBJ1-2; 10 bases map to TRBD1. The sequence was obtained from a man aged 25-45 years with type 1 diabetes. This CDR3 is CASSYDRGQGGYTF. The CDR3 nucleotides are TGTGCCAGCAGTTACGACAGGGGGCAAGGCGGCTACACCTTC.